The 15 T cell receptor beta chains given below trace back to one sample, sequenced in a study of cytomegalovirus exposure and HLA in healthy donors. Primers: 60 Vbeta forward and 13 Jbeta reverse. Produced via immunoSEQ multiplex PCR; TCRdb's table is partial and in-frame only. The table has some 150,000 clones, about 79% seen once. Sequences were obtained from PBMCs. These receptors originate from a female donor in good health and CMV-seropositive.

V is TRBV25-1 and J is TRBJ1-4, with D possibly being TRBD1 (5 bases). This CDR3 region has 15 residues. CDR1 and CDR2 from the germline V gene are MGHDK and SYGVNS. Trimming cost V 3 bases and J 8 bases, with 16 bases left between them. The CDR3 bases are TGTGCCAGCAGTGACGACGGGCAGGGCTGGGAAAAACTGTTTTTT. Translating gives CASSDDGQGWEKLFF. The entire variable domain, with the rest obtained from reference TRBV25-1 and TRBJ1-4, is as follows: EADIYQTPRYLVIGTGKKITLECSQTMGHDKMYWYQQDPGMELHLIHYSYGVNSTEKGDLSSESTVSRIRTEHFPLTLESARPSHTSQYLCASSDDGQGWEKLFFGSGTQLSVL.

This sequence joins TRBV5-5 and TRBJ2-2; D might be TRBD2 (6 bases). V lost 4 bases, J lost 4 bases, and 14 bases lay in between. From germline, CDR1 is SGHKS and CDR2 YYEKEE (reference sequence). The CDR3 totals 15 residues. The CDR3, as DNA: TGTGCCAGCAGCGCCACGGGGGAGCCCACCGGGGAGCTGTTTTTT. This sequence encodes CASSATGEPTGELFF. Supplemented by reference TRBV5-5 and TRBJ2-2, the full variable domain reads DAGVTQSPTHLIKTRGQQVTLRCSPISGHKSVSWYQQVLGQGPQFIFQYYEKEERGRGNFPDRFSARQFPNYSSELNVNALLLGDSALYLCASSATGEPTGELFFGEGSRLTVL.

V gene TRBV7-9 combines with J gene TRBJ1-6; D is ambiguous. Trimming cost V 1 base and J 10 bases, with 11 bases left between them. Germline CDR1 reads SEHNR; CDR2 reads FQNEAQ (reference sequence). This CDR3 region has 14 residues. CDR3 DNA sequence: TGTGCCAGCAGCTTAGGTGGAGGGAACTCACCCCTCCACTTT. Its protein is CASSLGGGNSPLHF.

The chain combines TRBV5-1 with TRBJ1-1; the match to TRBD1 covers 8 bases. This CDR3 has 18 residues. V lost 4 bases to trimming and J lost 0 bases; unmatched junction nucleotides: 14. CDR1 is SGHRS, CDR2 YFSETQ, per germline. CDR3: CASSTGQGSGTMNTEAFF. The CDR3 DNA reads TGCGCCAGCAGCACCGGACAGGGCTCGGGGACAATGAACACTGAAGCTTTCTTT.

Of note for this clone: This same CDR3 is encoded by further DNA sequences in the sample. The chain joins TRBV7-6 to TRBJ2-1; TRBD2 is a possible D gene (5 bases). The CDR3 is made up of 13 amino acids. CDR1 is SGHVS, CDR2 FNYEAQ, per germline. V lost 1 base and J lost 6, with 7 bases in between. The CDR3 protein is CASSLGGSNEQFF. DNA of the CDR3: TGTGCCAGCAGCTTAGGAGGGTCCAATGAGCAGTTCTTC.

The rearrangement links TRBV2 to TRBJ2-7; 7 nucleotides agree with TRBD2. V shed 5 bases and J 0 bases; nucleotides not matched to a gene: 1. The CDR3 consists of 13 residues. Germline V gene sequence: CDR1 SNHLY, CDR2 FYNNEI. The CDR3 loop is CASSRTSSYEQYF. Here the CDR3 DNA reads TGTGCCAGCAGTAGGACTAGCTCCTACGAGCAGTACTTC.

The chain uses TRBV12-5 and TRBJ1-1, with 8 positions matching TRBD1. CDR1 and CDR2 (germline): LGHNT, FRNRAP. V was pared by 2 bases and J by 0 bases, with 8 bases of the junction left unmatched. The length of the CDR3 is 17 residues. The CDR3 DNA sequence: TGTGCTAGTGGTTTGAGGACAGGGCCCTCTATGAACACTGAAGCTTTCTTT. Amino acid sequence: CASGLRTGPSMNTEAFF.

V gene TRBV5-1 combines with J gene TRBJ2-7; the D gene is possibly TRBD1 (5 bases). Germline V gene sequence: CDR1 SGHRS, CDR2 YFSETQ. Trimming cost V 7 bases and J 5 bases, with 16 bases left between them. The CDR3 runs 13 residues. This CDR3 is CASSRSPRDEQYF. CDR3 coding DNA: TGCGCCAGCTCCAGATCCCCCAGGGACGAGCAGTACTTC.

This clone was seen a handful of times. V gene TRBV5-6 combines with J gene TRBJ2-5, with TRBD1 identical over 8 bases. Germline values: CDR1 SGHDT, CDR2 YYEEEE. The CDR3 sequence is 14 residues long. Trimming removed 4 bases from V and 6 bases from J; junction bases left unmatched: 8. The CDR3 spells CASSVNQGAQTQYF. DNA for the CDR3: TGTGCCAGCAGCGTCAACCAGGGGGCGCAGACCCAGTACTTC.

In DNA form, the CDR3 reads TGTGCCAGCAGGGTAGCGGGAGGGCCTGGAGGCGAGCAGTACTTC. It is translated as CASRVAGGPGGEQYF. The gene calls are TRBV6-1 and TRBJ2-7; 11 positions match TRBD2. CDR3 length: 15 residues. J was trimmed by 6 bases and V by 6 bases; bases with no gene match: 10. CDR1 MNHNS and CDR2 SASEGT come from the germline V gene.

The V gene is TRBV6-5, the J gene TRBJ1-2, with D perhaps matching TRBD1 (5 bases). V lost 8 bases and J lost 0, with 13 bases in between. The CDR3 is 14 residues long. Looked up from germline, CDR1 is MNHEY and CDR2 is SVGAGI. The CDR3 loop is CASREWGANYGYTF. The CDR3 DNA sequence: TGTGCCAGCCGCGAGTGGGGGGCTAACTATGGCTACACCTTC.

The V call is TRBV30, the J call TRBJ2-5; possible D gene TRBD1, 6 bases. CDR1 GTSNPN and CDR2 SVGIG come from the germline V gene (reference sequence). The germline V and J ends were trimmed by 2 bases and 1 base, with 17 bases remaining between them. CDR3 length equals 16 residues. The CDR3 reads CAWSNPTGNSQETQYF. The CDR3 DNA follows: TGTGCCTGGAGTAACCCCACAGGGAACAGCCAAGAGACCCAGTACTTC.

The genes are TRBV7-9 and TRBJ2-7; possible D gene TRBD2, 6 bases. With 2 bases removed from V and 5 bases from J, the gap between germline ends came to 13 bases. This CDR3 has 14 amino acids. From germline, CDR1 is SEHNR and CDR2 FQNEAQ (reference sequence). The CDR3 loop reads CASSLFSGVDEQYF. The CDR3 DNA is TGTGCCAGCAGCTTATTTTCGGGGGTCGACGAGCAGTACTTC.

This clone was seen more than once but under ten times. The CDR3 loop reads CASSLELAGGADTQYF. In DNA form, the CDR3 reads TGCGCCAGCAGCTTGGAACTAGCGGGGGGGGCAGATACGCAGTATTTT. The chain employs TRBV5-1 and TRBJ2-3; 13 bases are shared with TRBD2. Germline CDR1 is SGHRS and CDR2 is YFSETQ. The junction had 2 bases not matched to a gene; V was cut back by 0 bases and J by 4 bases. The CDR3 consists of 16 residues.

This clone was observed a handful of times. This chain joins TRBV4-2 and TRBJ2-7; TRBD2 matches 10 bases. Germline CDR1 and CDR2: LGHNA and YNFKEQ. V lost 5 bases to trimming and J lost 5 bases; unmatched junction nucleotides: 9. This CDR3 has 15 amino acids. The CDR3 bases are TGTGCCAGCAGCTTAGAGCGGGGGGGCCCAAACGAGCAGTACTTC. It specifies CASSLERGGPNEQYF.